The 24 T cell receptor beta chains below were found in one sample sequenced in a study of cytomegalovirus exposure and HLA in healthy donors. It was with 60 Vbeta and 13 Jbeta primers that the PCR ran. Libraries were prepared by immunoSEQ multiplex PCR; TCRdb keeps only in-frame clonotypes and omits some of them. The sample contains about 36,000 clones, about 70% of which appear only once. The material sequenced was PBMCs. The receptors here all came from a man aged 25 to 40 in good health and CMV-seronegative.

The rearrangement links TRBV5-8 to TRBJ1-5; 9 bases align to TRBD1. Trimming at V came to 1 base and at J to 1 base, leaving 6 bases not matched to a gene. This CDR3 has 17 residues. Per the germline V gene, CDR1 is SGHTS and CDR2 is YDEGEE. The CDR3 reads CASSLTQGAASNQPQHF. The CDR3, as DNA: TGTGCCAGCAGCTTGACACAGGGGGCCGCGAGCAATCAGCCCCAGCATTTT.

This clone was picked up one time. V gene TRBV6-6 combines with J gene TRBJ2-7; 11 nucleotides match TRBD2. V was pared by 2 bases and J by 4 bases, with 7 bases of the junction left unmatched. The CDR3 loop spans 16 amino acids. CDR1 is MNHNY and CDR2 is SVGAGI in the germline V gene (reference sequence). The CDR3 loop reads CASSYILAGVAYEQYF. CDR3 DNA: TGTGCCAGCAGTTACATACTAGCGGGAGTAGCTTACGAGCAGTACTTC.

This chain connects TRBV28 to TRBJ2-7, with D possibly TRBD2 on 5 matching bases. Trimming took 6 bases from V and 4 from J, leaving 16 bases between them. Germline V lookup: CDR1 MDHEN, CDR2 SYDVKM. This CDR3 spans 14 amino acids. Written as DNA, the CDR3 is TGTGCCAGCAGCTCACCCATAAGGGAGTACGAGCAGTACTTC. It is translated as CASSSPIREYEQYF.

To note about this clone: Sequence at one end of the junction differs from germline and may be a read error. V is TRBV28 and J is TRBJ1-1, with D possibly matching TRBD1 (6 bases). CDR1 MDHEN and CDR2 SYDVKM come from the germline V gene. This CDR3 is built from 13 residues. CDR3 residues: CASRITGNPEAFF. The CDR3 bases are TGTGCCAGCAGGATTACAGGGAACCCTGAAGCTTTCTTT. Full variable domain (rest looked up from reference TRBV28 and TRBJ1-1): DVKVTQSSRYLVKRTGEKVFLECVQDMDHENMFWYRQDPGLGLRLIYFSYDVKMKEKGDIPEGYSVSREKKERFSLILESASTNQTSMYLCASRITGNPEAFFGQGTRLTVV.

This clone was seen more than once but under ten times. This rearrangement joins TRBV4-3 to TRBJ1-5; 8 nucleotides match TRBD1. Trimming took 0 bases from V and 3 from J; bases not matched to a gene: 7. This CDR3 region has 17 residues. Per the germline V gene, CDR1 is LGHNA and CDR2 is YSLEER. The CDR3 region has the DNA TGCGCCAGCAGCCAAGACGTAGACAGGGGCATCAATCAGCCCCAGCATTTT. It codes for CASSQDVDRGINQPQHF.

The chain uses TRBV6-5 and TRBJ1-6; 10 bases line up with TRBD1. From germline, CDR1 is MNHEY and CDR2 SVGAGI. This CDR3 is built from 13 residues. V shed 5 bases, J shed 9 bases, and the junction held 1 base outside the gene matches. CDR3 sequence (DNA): TGTGCCAGCAGTCGGGACAGGGGTTCACCCCTCCACTTT. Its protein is CASSRDRGSPLHF.

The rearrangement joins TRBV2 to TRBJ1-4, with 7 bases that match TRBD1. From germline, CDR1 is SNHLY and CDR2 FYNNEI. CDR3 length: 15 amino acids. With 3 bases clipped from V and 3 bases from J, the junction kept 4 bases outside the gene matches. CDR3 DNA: TGTGCCAGCAGTGATATCGGGACAGCTAATGAAAAACTGTTTTTT. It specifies CASSDIGTANEKLFF.

CDR3 bases: TGCGCCAGCAGCTTGGCCGGGTCGAGAAGGTCACCCCTCCACTTT. It encodes CASSLAGSRRSPLHF. The chain couples TRBV5-1 to TRBJ1-6, with D hard to call. The germline gives CDR1 SGHRS, CDR2 YFSETQ. The CDR3 runs 15 residues. The V end lost 0 bases, the J end lost 10 bases, and 14 bases lay between the germline ends.

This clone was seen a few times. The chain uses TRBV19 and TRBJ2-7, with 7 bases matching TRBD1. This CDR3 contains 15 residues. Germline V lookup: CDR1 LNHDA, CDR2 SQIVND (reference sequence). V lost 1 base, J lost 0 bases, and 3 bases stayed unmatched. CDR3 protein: CASSIGGGYSYEQYF. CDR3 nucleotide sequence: TGTGCCAGTAGTATAGGAGGGGGCTACTCCTACGAGCAGTACTTC.

CDR3 sequence: CASSPSGTTSGNTIYF. As DNA, the CDR3 is TGTGCCAGCAGCCCTTCCGGGACAACTTCTGGAAACACCATATATTTT. The V call is TRBV7-2, the J call TRBJ1-3; TRBD1 might be the D (6 bases). V was trimmed by 5 bases and J by 1 base, leaving 15 bases between them. Germline V lookup: CDR1 SGHTA, CDR2 FQGNSA. This CDR3 is built from 16 residues.

The CDR3 is CASSPPGTEYYGYTF. As DNA, the CDR3 is TGTGCCAGCAGCCCACCGGGGACAGAATATTATGGCTACACCTTC. This chain links TRBV4-2 with TRBJ1-2; 7 bases line up with TRBD1. This CDR3 contains 15 residues. J was trimmed by 5 bases and V by 4 bases; bases with no gene match: 10. CDR1 LGHNA and CDR2 YNFKEQ come from the germline V gene.

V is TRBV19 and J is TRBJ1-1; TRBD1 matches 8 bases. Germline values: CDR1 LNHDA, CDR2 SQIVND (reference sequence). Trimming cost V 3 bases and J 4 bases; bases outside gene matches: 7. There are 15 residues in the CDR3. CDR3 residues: CASSIGLRGPTEAFF. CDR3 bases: TGTGCCAGTAGTATCGGGCTCAGGGGGCCCACTGAAGCTTTCTTT. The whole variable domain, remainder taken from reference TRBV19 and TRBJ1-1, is DGGITQSPKYLFRKEGQNVTLSCEQNLNHDAMYWYRQDPGQGLRLIYYSQIVNDFQKGDIAEGYSVSREKKESFPLTVTSAQKNPTAFYLCASSIGLRGPTEAFFGQGTRLTVV.

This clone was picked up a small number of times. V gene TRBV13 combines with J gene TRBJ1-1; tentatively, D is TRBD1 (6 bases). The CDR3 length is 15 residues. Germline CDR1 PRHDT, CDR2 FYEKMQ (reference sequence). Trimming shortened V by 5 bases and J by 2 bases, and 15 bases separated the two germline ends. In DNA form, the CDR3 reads TGTGCCAGCAGCCCCACGACAGGTCTAAACACTGAAGCTTTCTTT. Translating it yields CASSPTTGLNTEAFF.

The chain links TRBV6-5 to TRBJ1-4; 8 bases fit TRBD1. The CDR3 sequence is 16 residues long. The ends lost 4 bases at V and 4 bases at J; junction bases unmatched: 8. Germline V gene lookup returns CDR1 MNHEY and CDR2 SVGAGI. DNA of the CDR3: TGTGCCAGCAGTTCCCACAGGGGGGGGGATAATGAAAAACTGTTTTTT. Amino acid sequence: CASSSHRGGDNEKLFF.

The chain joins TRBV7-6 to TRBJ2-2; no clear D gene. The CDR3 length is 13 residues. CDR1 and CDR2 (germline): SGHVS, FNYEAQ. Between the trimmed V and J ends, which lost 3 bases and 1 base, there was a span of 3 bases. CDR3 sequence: CASSFRNTGELFF. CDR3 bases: TGTGCCAGCAGCTTCCGGAACACCGGGGAGCTGTTTTTT.

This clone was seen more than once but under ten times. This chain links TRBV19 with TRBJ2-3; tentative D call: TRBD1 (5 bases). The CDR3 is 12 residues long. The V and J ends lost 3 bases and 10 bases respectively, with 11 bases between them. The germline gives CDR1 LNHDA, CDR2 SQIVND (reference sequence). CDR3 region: CASSMADTAQYF. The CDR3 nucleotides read TGTGCCAGTAGTATGGCGGACACTGCGCAGTATTTT.

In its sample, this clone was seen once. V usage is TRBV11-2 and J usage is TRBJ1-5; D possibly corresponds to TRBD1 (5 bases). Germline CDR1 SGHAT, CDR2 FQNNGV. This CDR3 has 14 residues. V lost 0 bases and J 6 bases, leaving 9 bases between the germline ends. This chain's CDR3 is CASSLDQGSQPQHF. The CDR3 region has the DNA TGTGCCAGCAGCTTAGACCAGGGAAGTCAGCCCCAGCATTTT.

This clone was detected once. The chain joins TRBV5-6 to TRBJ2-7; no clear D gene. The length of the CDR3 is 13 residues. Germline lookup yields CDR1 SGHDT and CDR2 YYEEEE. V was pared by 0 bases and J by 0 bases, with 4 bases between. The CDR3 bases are TGTGCCAGCAGCTTGGACGGCTCCTACGAGCAGTACTTC. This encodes CASSLDGSYEQYF.

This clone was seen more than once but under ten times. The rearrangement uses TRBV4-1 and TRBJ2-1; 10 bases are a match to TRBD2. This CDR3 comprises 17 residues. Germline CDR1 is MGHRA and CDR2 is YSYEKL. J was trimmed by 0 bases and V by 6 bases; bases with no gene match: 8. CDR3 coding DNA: TGCGCCAGCAGACTTCGGAGCGGGGGGGTCTCCTACAATGAGCAGTTCTTC. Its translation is CASRLRSGGVSYNEQFF.

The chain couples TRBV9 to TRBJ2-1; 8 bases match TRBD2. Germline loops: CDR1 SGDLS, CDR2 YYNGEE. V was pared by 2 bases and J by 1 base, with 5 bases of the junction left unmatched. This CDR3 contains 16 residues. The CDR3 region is CASSVGGAQSYNEQFF. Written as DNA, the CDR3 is TGTGCCAGCAGCGTCGGGGGGGCCCAATCCTACAATGAGCAGTTCTTC. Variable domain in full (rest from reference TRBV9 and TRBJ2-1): DSGVTQTPKHLITATGQRVTLRCSPRSGDLSVYWYQQSLDQGLQFLIQYYNGEERAKGNILERFSAQQFPDLHSELNLSSLELGDSALYFCASSVGGAQSYNEQFFGPGTRLTVL.

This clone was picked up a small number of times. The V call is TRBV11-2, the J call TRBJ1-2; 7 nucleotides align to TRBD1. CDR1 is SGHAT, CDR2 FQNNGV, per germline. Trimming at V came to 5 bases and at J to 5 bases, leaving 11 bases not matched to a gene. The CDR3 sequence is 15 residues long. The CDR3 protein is CASSASGGQGYGYTF. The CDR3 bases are TGTGCCAGCAGCGCGTCAGGGGGACAAGGGTATGGCTACACCTTC.

The CDR3 protein is CAISESDRGQPQHF. The CDR3 region has the DNA TGTGCCATCAGTGAGTCGGATAGGGGTCAGCCCCAGCATTTT. V gene TRBV10-3 combines with J gene TRBJ1-5, with D possibly matching TRBD1 (5 bases). Deletions cut 0 bases from V and 6 bases from J, with 9 bases between. The CDR3 runs to 14 residues. Germline lookup yields CDR1 ENHRY and CDR2 SYGVKD.

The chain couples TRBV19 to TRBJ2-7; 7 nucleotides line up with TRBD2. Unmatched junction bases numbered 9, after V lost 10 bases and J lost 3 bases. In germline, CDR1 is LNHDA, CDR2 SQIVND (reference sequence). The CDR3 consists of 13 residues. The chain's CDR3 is CATSRGIGYEQYF. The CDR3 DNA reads TGTGCCACTTCGCGGGGGATAGGCTACGAGCAGTACTTC.

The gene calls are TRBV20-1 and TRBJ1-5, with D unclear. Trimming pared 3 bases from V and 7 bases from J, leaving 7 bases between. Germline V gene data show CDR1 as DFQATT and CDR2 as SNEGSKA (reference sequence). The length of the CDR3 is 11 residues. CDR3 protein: CSASRGQPQHF. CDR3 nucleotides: TGCAGTGCTAGTCGGGGACAGCCCCAGCATTTT.